There are many counts of the clone carrying this T cell receptor (beta chain). This specimen belongs to a study of T-cell memory formation after mild COVID-19. TCRdb passed the 5' RACE reads through MiXCR, listing each CDR3 protein once. Here the sample spans 400,000 to 550,000 distinct CDR3 sequences, around 27% being singletons. The receptor comes from an adult woman who had mild COVID-19 (a few samples of this study predate the infection). Cell type and time point are not known. Sequenced material: PBMCs or a T cell subset sorted from them (not recorded which).

CDR3 DNA sequence: TGCAGTGCTAGATCGAGGCAGGGAGAGACCCAGTACTTC. Its translation is CSARSRQGETQYF. This chain uses TRBV20-1 with TRBJ2-5, with D possibly TRBD1 on 5 matching bases. Germline CDR1 is DFQATT and CDR2 is SNEGSKA (reference sequence). This CDR3 spans 13 amino acids. Trimming took 2 bases from V and 4 from J, leaving 11 bases between them.